The clone carrying this T cell receptor (beta chain) was detected many times. Its antigen remains unidentified. Two oligonucleotides, mixed equimolar, formed the beta constant-region primer covering TRBC1 and TRBC2. Each CDR3 protein gets one entry after TCRdb re-called the UMI-ligation and nested PCR reads with MiXCR. Of about 85,000 distinct CDR3 sequences listed, around 12% are singletons. Germline CDR1 is MDHEN and CDR2 is SYDVKM. This CDR3 comprises 19 residues. V lost 5 bases to trimming and J lost 2 bases, with 25 bases between them. These data are taken from a study of naive and memory T cell subsets. Whole-study findings and limits: Clonotypes are single alpha or beta chains, not paired receptors.

Cells stained for CD3, CD4, CD8, CD45RA and CD27 were sorted into four subsets. The receptor was isolated from a human donor in good health. Sequenced: central memory CD4+ T cells from blood. This chain uses TRBV28 with TRBJ1-5; TRBD1 is a possible D gene (5 bases). The CDR3 reads CASSPPGQGGRFGNQPQHF. The CDR3 DNA is TGTGCCAGCAGTCCCCCAGGCCAGGGAGGAAGGTTTGGCAATCAGCCCCAGCATTTT.